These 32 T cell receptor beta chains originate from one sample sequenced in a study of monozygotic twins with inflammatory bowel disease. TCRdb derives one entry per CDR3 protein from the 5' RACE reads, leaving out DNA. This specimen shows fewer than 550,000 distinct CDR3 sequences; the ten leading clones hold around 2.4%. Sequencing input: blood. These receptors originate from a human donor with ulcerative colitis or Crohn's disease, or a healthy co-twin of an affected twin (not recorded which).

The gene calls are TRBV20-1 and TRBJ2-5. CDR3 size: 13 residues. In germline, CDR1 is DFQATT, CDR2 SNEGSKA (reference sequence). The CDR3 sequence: CSAREVLKETQYF.

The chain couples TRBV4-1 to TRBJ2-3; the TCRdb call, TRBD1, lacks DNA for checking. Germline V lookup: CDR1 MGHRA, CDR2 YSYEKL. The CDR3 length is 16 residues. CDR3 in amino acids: CASSQQTAPSTDTQYF.

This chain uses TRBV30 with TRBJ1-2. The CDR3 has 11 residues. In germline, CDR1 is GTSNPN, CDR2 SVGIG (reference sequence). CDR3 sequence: CAWSGRDGYTF. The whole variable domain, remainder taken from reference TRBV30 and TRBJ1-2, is SQTIHQWPATLVQPVGSPLSLECTVEGTSNPNLYWYRQAAGRGLQLLFYSVGIGQISSEVPQNLSASRPQDRQFILSSKKLLLSDSGFYLCAWSGRDGYTFGSGTRLTVV.

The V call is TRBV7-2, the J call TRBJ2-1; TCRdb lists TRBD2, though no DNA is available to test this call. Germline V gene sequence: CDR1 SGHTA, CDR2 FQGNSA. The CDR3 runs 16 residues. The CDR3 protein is CASSPDSGGSYNEQFF.

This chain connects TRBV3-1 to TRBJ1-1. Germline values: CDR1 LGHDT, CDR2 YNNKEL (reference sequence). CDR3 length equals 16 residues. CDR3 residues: CASRPASGRAGTEAFF.

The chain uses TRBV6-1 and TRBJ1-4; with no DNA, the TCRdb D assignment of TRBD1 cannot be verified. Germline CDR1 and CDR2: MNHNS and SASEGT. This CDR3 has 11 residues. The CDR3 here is CASSENRVIAF.

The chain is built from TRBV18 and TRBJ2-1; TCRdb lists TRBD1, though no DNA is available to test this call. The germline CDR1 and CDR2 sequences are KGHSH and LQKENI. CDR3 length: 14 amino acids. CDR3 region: CASSPAGQVLPLTF.

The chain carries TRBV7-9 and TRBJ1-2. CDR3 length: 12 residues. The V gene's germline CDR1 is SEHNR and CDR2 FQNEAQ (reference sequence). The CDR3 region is CASSGGLYGYTF.

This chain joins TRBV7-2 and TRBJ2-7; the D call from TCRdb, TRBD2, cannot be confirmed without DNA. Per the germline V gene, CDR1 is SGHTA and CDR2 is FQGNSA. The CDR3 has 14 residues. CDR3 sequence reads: CASSLQSGSYEQYF. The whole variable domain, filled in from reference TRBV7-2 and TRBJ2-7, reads GAGVSQSPSNKVTEKGKDVELRCDPISGHTALYWYRQSLGQGLEFLIYFQGNSAPDKSGLPSDRFSAERTGGSVSTLTIQRTQQEDSAVYLCASSLQSGSYEQYFGPGTRLTVT.

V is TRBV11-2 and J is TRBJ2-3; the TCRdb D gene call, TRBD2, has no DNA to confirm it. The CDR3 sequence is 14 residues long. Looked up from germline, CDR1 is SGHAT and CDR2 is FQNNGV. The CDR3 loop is CASSPGVAADTQYF.

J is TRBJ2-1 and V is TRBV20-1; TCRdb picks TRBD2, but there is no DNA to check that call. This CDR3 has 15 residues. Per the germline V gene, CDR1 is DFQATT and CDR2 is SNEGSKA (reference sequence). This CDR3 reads CSALSGTSSYNEQFF.

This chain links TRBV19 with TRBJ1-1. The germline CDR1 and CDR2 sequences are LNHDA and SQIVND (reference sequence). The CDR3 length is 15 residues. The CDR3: CASTPRDLWNTEAFF. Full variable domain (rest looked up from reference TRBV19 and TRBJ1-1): DGGITQSPKYLFRKEGQNVTLSCEQNLNHDAMYWYRQDPGQGLRLIYYSQIVNDFQKGDIAEGYSVSREKKESFPLTVTSAQKNPTAFYLCASTPRDLWNTEAFFGQGTRLTVV.

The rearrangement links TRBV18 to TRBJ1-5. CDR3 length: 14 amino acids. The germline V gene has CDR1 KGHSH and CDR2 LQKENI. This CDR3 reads CASSPRNRARPQHF.

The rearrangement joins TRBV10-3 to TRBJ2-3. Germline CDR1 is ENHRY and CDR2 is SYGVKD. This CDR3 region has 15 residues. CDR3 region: CAISEAWLDPNTQYF.

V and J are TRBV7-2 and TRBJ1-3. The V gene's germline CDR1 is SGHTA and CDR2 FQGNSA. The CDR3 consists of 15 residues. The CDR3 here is CASSPILSSGNTIYF.

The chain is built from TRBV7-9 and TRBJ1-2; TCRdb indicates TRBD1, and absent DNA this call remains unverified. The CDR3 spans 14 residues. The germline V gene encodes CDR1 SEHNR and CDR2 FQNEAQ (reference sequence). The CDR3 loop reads CASSAWDRGYGYTF. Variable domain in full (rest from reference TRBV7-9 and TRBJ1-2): DTGVSQNPRHKITKRGQNVTFRCDPISEHNRLYWYRQTLGQGPEFLTYFQNEAQLEKSRLLSDRFSAERPKGSFSTLEIQRTEQGDSAMYLCASSAWDRGYGYTFGSGTRLTVV.

The CDR3 sequence is CASSPSAGSGYSNQPQHF. The chain combines TRBV12-3 or TRBV12-4 with TRBJ1-5; the D gene TCRdb calls, TRBD1, cannot be checked with no DNA. The CDR3 has 18 amino acids.

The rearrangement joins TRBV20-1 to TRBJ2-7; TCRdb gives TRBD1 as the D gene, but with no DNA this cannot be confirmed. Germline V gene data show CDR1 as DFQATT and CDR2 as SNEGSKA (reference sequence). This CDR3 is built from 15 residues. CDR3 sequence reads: CSASLWGAGSYEQYF.

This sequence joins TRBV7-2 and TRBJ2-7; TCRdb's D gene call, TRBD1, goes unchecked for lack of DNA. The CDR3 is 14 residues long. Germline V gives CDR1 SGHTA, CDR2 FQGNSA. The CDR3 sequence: CASSLTGSFYEQYF.

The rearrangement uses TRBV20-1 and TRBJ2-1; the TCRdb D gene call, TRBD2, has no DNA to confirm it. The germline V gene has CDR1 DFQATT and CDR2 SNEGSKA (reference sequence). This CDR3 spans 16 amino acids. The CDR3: CSPGTSGSVSYNEQFF.

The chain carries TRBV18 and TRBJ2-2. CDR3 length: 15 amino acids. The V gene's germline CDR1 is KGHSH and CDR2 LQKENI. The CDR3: CASSALTANTGELFF. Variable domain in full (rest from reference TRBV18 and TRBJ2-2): NAGVMQNPRHLVRRRGQEARLRCSPMKGHSHVYWYRQLPEEGLKFMVYLQKENIIDESGMPKERFSAEFPKEGPSILRIQQVVRGDSAAYFCASSALTANTGELFFGEGSRLTVL.

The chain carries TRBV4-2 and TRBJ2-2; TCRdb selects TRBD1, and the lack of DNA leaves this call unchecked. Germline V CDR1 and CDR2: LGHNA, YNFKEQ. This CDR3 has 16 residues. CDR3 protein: CASSQEGGRNTGELFF.

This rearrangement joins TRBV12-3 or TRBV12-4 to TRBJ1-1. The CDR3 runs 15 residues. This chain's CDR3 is CASSLKVKPNTEAFF.

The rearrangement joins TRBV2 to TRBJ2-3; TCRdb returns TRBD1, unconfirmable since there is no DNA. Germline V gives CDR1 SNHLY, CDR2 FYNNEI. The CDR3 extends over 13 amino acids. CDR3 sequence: CASNVGGPDTQYF.

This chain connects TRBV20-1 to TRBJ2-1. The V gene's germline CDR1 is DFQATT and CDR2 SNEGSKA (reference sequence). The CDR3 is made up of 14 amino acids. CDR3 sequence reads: CSASDRTTYNEQFF.

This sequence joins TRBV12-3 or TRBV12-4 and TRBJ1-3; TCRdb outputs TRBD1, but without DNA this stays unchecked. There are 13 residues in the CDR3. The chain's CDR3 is CASARGSGNTIYF.

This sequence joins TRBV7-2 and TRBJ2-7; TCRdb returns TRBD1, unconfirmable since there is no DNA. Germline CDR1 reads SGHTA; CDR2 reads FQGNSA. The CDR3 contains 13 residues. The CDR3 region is CASSKGASYEQYF. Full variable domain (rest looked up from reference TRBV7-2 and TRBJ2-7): GAGVSQSPSNKVTEKGKDVELRCDPISGHTALYWYRQSLGQGLEFLIYFQGNSAPDKSGLPSDRFSAERTGGSVSTLTIQRTQQEDSAVYLCASSKGASYEQYFGPGTRLTVT.

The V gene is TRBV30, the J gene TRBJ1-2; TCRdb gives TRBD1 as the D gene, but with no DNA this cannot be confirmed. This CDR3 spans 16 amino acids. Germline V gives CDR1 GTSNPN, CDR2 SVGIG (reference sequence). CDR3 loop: CAWYFGGTGINYGYTF.

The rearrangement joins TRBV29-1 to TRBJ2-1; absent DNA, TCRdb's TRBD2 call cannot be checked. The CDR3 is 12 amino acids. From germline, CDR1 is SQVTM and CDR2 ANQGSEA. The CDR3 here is CSAQTSVGEQFF.

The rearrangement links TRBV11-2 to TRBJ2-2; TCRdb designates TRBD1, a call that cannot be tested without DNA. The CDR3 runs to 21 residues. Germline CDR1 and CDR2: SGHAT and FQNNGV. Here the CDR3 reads CASSLPAGQSLTDLNTGELFF.

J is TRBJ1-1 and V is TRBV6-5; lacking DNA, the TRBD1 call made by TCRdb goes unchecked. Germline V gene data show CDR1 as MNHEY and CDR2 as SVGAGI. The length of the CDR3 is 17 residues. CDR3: CASSYPGTGSANTEAFF.

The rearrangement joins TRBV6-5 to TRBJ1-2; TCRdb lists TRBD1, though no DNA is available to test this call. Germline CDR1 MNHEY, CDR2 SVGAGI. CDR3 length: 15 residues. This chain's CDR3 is CASSSVTGTNYGYTF.